This is a list of T cell receptor beta chains from one sample in a study of radiation and T cells in renal cell carcinoma. The table came from immunoSEQ multiplex PCR; TCRdb's copy has only in-frame clones and leaves some out. The table lists approximately 150,000 clones, less than 90% of them singletons. This sample comprised blood, obtained from a patient whose treatment included radiotherapy and nephrectomy. The source is a woman aged 45-65 years with renal cell carcinoma. CDR3s include the opening cysteine and the closing phenylalanine or tryptophan. Each record gives: J gene, V gene, CDR3 protein.

TRBJ1-2	TRBV30	CAWSSAGGYTF
TRBJ2-5	TRBV7-8	CASSSQETQYF
TRBJ2-7	TRBV5-4	CASSSGTVDYEQYF
TRBJ2-7	TRBV9	CASSTGQGATYEQYF
TRBJ2-1	TRBV30	CAWTETFGTEQFF
TRBJ2-1	TRBV5-1	CASSAGLAGGEQFF
TRBJ2-5	TRBV11-2	CASSTGQGYQETQYF
TRBJ2-5	TRBV5-5	CASSLLQSQETQYF
TRBJ1-6	TRBV2	CASSERESPLHF
TRBJ2-5	TRBV7-8	CASSFRALETQYF
TRBJ1-1	TRBV27	CASSLDWTSGTEAFF
TRBJ1-4	TRBV30	CAGFRGGEYNEKLFF
TRBJ1-5	TRBV2	CASSEALLYQPQHF
TRBJ2-1	TRBV5-4	CASATTSGTYNEQFF
TRBJ2-3	TRBV15	CATSRGASSTDTQYF
TRBJ1-2	TRBV4-3	CASSQDGTPFYGYTF
TRBJ2-2	TRBV19	CASSMYSTREDGELFF
TRBJ1-5	TRBV6-6	CASSYVDGQHF
TRBJ2-7	TRBV5-4	CASSFNTYEQYF
TRBJ1-1	TRBV5-1	CASSFREELSEAFF
TRBJ2-7	TRBV5-1	CASSLLGQGPYEQYF
TRBJ2-7	TRBV9	CASSVGDGPYEQYF